Listed below are T cell receptor beta chains from one sample, sequenced in a study of T cells in Graves' hyperthyroidism and ophthalmopathy. TCRdb recomputed calls from the multiplex PCR reads with MiXCR, one row per CDR3 protein. The sample includes around 280,000 distinct CDR3 sequences, about an eighth of them seen just once. The specimen sequenced was blood. These receptors all come from a woman aged 25 to 39 with Graves' hyperthyroidism that later progressed to Graves' ophthalmopathy. The CDR3 runs from the conserved cysteine through the conserved F or W. The D gene is left open where the match is weak. Expanded clones get a size class; other rows say once, few or many, or leave the size out.

v_gene	d_gene	j_gene	len	abundance	CDR3nt	CDR3aa
TRBV6-2/TRBV6-3	TRBD2	TRBJ2-1	16	NA	TGTGCCAGCAGTATTCGATTAGCGGGAGAGCGCGATGAGCAGTTCTTC	CASSIRLAGERDEQFF
TRBV11-2	NA	TRBJ1-1	14	many	TGTGCCAGCAGCTTAGGGGGGTCGTACGGTGAAGCTTTCTTT	CASSLGGSYGEAFF
TRBV12-3/TRBV12-4	NA	TRBJ2-5	15	many	TGTGCCAGCAGTTTAGTATTGCAGATCCAGGGGACCCAGTACTTC	CASSLVLQIQGTQYF
TRBV6-1	TRBD1	TRBJ1-2	14	NA	TGTGCCACGGCCGGGACAGGGGAAGGCTATGGCTACACCTTC	CATAGTGEGYGYTF
TRBV20-1	TRBD2	TRBJ2-1	15	many	TGCAGTGCTTCCGCGACTAGCGGGCAAGGGGATGAGCAGTTCTTC	CSASATSGQGDEQFF
TRBV6-2/TRBV6-3	NA	TRBJ1-3	15	many	TGTGCCAGCAGTTTCGGCGGCGTGAATGGAAACACCATATATTTT	CASSFGGVNGNTIYF
TRBV20-1	NA	TRBJ2-3	14	many	TGCAGTGCCCTCCCCCTCGAGGGCACAGATACGCAGTATTTT	CSALPLEGTDTQYF
TRBV20-1	NA	TRBJ2-7	13	few	TGCAGTGCTAGACCGAGAGAGATCTACGGGCAGTACTTC	CSARPREIYGQYF
TRBV19	TRBD2	TRBJ2-7	14	NA	TGTGCCAGTAGTCTGCGGGAGGGGCGCTACGAGCAGTACTTC	CASSLREGRYEQYF
TRBV2	NA	TRBJ1-1	13	many	TGTGCCAGAAAAGGACAGTTTCGGACTGAAGCTTTCTTT	CARKGQFRTEAFF
TRBV24-1	NA	TRBJ2-3	16	few	TGTGCCACCAGTGATTCTGAGGCCGTAAGCACAGATACGCAGTATTTT	CATSDSEAVSTDTQYF
TRBV7-2	NA	TRBJ2-1	16	once	TGTGCCAGCAGCACCAACAGGGTTGTCGTGCAGAATGAGCAGTTCTTC	CASSTNRVVVQNEQFF
TRBV2	NA	TRBJ1-2	14	NA	TGTGCCAGCAGGGGAAGGGCAGCGGACTATGGCTACACCTTC	CASRGRAADYGYTF
TRBV7-6	NA	TRBJ2-3	14	many	TGTGCCAGCAGCTTACTAGGGGGAACAGATACGCAGTATTTT	CASSLLGGTDTQYF
TRBV6-2/TRBV6-3	NA	TRBJ2-7	13	many	TGTGCCAGCAGTTACGGCAGATACTACGAGCAGTACTTC	CASSYGRYYEQYF
TRBV5-5	NA	TRBJ2-3	12	many	TGTGCCAGCAGCCTAGATATAGATACGCAGTATTTT	CASSLDIDTQYF
TRBV29-1	NA	TRBJ1-2	14	few	TGCAGCGTGCTGCTTCTCCAGGCCAACTATGGCTACACCTTC	CSVLLLQANYGYTF
TRBV11-2	NA	TRBJ1-2	15	many	TGTGCCAGCAGTCCCAACTACAGGGTTACCTATGGCTACACCTTC	CASSPNYRVTYGYTF
TRBV6-1	TRBD1	TRBJ1-5	15	many	TGTGCCAGCAGTCAACGACAGGGTTGGAATCAGCCCCAGCATTTT	CASSQRQGWNQPQHF